Detailed here is one T cell receptor beta chain. The CDR3 sequence is 13 residues long. Trimming cost V 1 base and J 5 bases, with 8 bases left between them. Germline V gene data show CDR1 as SQVTM and CDR2 as ANQGSEA. The TCR beta libraries used about 2.2 micrograms of genomic DNA that came from cryopreserved PBMCs. Here immunoSEQ multiplex PCR was the method, and the copy in TCRdb shows in-frame clones only, minus some. Of roughly 54,000 clones listed, 57% are singletons. These data are taken from a study of cytotoxic CD8 clonotypes in ibrutinib-treated CLL. Study at large: Patient counts were about 12 relapsed/refractory, 15 treatment-naive and about 18 IGHV unmutated.

This chain joins TRBV29-1 and TRBJ1-4; D is ambiguous. The TCR comes from a human donor with chronic lymphocytic leukemia. The sample was PBMCs, taken after 24 months of ibrutinib treatment. The CDR3 spells CSVEVDWNEKLFF. The CDR3 coding sequence is TGCAGCGTTGAAGTGGACTGGAATGAAAAACTGTTTTTT.